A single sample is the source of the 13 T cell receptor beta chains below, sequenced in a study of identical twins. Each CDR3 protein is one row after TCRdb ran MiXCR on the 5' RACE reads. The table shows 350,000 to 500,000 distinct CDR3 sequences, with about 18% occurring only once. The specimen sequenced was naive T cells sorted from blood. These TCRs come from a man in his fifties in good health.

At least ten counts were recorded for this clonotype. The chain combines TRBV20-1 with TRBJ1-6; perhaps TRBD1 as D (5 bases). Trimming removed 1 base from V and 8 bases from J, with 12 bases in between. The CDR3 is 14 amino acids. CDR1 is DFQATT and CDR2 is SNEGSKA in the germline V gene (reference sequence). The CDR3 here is CSARVGQGYSPLHF. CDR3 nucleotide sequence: TGCAGTGCTAGAGTAGGGCAGGGTTATTCACCCCTCCACTTT.

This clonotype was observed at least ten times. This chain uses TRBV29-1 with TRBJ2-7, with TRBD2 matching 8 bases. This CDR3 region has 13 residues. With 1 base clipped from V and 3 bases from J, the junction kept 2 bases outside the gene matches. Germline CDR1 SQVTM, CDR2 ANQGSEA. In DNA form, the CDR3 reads TGCAGCGTTGAAGGGGCGGGGGGCTACGAGCAGTACTTC. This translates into CSVEGAGGYEQYF.

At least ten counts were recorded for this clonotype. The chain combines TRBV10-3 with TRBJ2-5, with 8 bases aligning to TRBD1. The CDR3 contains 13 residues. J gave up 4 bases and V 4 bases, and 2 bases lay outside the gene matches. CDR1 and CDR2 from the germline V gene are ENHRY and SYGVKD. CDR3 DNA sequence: TGTGCCATCAGTGGAGACAGGGGAGAGACCCAGTACTTC. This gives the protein CAISGDRGETQYF.

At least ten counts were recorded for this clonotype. The CDR3 DNA follows: TGCAGTGCCTCTGATAAGCGGACATACAATGAGCAGTTCTTC. As protein: CSASDKRTYNEQFF. V gene TRBV20-1 combines with J gene TRBJ2-1; perhaps D is TRBD1 or TRBD2 (5 bases each). V was cut by 6 bases and J by 4 bases, with 16 bases left in between. Germline V gives CDR1 DFQATT, CDR2 SNEGSKA (reference sequence). This CDR3 contains 14 residues.

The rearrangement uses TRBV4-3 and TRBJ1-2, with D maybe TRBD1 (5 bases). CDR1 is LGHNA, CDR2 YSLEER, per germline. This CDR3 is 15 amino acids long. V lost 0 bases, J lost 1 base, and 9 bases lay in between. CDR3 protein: CASSQEFGGNYGYTF. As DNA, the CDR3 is TGCGCCAGCAGCCAAGAGTTTGGGGGTAACTATGGCTACACCTTC.

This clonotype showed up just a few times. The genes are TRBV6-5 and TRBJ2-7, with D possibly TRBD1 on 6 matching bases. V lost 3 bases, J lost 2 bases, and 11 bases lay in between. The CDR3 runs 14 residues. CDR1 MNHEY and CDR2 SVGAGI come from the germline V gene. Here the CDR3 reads CASSYMSGAYEQYF. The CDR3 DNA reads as TGTGCCAGCAGTTATATGTCAGGGGCCTACGAGCAGTACTTC.

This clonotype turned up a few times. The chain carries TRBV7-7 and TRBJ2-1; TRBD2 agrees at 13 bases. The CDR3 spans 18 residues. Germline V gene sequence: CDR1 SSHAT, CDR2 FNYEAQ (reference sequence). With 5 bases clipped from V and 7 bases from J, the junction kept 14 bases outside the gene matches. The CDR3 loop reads CASSAIHLTSGRLNEQFF. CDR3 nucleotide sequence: TGTGCCAGCAGCGCAATACACTTGACTAGCGGGAGGTTGAATGAGCAGTTCTTC.

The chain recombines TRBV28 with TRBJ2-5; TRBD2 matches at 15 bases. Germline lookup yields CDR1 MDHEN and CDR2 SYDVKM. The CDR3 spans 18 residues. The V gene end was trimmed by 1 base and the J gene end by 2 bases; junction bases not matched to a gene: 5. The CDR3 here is CASSLYWTSGRDQETQYF. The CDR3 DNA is TGTGCCAGCAGTTTATATTGGACTAGCGGGAGGGATCAAGAGACCCAGTACTTC. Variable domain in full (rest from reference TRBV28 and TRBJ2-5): DVKVTQSSRYLVKRTGEKVFLECVQDMDHENMFWYRQDPGLGLRLIYFSYDVKMKEKGDIPEGYSVSREKKERFSLILESASTNQTSMYLCASSLYWTSGRDQETQYFGPGTRLLVL.

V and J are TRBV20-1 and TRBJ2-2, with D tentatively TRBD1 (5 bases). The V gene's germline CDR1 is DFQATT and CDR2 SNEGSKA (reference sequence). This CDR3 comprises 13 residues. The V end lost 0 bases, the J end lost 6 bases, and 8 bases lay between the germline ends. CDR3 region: CSARDRVPGELFF. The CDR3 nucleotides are TGCAGTGCTAGAGACAGGGTGCCCGGGGAGCTGTTTTTT.

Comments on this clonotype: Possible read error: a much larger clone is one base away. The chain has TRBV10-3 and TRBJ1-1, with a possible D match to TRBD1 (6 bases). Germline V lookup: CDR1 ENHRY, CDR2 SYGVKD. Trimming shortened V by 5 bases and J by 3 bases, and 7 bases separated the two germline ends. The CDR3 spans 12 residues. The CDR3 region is CAISRTDTEAFF. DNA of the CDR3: TGTGCCATCAGTAGGACAGACACTGAAGCTTTCTTT.

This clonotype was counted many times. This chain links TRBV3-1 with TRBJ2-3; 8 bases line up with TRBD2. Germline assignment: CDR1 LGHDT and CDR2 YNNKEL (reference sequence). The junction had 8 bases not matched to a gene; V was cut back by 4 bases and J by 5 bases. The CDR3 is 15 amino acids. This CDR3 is CASSPGGAHRDTQYF. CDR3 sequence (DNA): TGTGCCAGCAGCCCCGGGGGGGCCCACAGAGATACGCAGTATTTT.

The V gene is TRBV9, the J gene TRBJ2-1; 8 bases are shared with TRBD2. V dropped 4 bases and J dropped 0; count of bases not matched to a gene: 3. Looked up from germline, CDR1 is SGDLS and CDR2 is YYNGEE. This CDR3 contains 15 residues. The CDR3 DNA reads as TGTGCCAGCAGCTTACGGGAGGGCTCCTACAATGAGCAGTTCTTC. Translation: CASSLREGSYNEQFF.

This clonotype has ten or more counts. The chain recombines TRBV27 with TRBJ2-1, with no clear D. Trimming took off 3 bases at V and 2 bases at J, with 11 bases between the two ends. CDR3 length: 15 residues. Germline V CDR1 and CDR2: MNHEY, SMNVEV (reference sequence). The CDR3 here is CASSFVGGTYNEQFF. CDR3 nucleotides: TGTGCCAGCAGTTTTGTGGGCGGAACCTACAATGAGCAGTTCTTC.